This TCR beta chain appears in the sequencing data of a study of patients and donors after allogeneic stem cell transplantation. TCRdb ran MiXCR on the RT-PCR reads and lists one entry per CDR3 protein. This table holds about 400,000 distinct CDR3 sequences, 16% found once. V lost 5 bases, J lost 1 base, and 18 bases lay in between. The CDR3 loop spans 17 amino acids. CDR1 SGHVS and CDR2 FNYEAQ come from the germline V gene. The sequence derives from a human donor who was either an allogeneic HSCT recipient or a stem cell or donor lymphocyte infusion donor (not recorded which). It is not recorded whose cells these are; they may come from a transplant donor. The sequenced sample was blood, either unsorted or a sorted T cell fraction (not recorded which). This rearrangement joins TRBV7-6 to TRBJ1-5; no definite D call. CDR3 sequence reads: CASSEPRGIVSNQPQHF. CDR3 DNA sequence: TGTGCCAGCAGCGAGCCGCGGGGTATAGTAAGCAATCAGCCCCAGCATTTT.